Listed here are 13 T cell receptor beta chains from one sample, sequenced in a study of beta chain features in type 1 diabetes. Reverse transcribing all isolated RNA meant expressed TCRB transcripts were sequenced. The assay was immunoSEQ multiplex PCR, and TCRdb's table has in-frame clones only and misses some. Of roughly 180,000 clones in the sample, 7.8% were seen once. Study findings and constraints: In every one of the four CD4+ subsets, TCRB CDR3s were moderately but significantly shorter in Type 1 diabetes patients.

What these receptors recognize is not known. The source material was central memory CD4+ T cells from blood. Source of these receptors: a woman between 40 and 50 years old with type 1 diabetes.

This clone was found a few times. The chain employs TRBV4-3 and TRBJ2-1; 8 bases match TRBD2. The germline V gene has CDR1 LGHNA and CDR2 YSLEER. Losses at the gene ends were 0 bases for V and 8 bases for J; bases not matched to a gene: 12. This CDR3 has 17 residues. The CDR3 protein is CASSQESWGGLADEQFF. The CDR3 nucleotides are TGCGCCAGCAGCCAAGAATCCTGGGGCGGACTAGCTGATGAGCAGTTCTTC.

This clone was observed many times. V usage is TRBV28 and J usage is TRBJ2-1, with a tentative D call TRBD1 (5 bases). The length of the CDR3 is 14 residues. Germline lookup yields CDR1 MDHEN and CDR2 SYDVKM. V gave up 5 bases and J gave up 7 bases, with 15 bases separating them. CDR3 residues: CASSRRTIRNEQFF. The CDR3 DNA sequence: TGTGCCAGCAGTCGCAGGACAATTCGTAATGAGCAGTTCTTC.

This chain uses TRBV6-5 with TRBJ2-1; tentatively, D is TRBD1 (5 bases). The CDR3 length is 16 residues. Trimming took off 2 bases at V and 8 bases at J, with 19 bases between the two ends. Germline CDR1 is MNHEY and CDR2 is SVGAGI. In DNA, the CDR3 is TGTGCCAGCAGTTACGGGGCGAGCGCCCGTGGGGATGAGCAGTTCTTC. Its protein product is CASSYGASARGDEQFF.

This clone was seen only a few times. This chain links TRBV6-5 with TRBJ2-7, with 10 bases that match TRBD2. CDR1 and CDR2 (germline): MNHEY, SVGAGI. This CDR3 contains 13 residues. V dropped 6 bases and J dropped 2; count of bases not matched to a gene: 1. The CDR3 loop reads CASSGTSAYEQYF. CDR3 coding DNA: TGTGCCAGCAGCGGGACTAGCGCCTACGAGCAGTACTTC.

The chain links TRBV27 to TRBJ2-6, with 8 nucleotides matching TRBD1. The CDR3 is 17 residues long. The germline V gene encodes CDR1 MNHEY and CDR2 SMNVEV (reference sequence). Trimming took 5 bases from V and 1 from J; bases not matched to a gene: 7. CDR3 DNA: TGTGCCAGCAGTCTCGGACAGGGAAAGTCTGGGGCCAACGTCCTGACTTTC. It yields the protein CASSLGQGKSGANVLTF.

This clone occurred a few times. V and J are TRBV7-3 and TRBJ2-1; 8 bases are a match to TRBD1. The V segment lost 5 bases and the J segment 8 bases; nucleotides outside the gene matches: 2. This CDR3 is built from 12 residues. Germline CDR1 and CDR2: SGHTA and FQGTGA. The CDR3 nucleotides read TGTGCCAGCAGCGGACAGGGTGATGAGCAGTTCTTC. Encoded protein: CASSGQGDEQFF.

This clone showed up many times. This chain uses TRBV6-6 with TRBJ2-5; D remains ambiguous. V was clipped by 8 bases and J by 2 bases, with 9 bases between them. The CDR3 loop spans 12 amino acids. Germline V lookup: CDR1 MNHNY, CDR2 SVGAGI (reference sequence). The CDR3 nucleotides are TGTGCCAGCCAAACTCCTCAAGAGACCCAGTACTTC. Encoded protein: CASQTPQETQYF.

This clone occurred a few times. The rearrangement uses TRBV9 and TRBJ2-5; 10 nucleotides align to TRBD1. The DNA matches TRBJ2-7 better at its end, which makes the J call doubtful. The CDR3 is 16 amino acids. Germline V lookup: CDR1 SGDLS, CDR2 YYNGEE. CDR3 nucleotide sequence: TGTGCCAGCAGCGTAGGGGAAGACAGGGGGCTCTACGAGCAGTACTTC. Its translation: CASSVGEDRGLYEQYF.

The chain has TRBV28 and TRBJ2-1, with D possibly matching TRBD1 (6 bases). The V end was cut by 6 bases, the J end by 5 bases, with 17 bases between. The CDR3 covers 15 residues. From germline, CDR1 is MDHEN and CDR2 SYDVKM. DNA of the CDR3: TGTGCCAGCAGCTCCCCCGGGGCAGGGGACAATGAGCAGTTCTTC. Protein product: CASSSPGAGDNEQFF.

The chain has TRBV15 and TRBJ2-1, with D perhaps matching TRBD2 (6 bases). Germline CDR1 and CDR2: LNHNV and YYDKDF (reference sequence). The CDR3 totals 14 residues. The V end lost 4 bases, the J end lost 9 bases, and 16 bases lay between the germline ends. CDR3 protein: CATSKTASASEQFF. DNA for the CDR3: TGTGCCACCAGCAAAACCGCTAGCGCTAGTGAGCAGTTCTTC.

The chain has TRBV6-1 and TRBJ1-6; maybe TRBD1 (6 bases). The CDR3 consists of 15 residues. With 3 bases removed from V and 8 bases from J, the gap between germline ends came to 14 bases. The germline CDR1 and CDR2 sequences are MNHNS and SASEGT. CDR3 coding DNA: TGTGCCAGCAGTGATTGGGACAAGGTTGATTCACCCCTCCACTTT. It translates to CASSDWDKVDSPLHF.

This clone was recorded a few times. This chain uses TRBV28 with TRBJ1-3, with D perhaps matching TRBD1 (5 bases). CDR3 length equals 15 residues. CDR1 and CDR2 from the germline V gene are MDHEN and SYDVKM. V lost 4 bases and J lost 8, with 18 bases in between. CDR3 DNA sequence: TGTGCCAGCAGTTCCCCCAGGGAAGCGTGGGACACCATATATTTT. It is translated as CASSSPREAWDTIYF.

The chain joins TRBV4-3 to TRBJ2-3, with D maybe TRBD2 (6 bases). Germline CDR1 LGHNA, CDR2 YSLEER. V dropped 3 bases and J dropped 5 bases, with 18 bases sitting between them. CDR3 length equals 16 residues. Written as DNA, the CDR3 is TGCGCCAGCAGCCACAGGGAGGCGGGCCAGGGAGATACGCAGTATTTT. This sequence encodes CASSHREAGQGDTQYF.